The clone carrying this T cell receptor (beta chain) came up a few times. The antigen is unknown. MiXCR, applied by TCRdb to the RT-PCR reads, yields one record per CDR3 protein. Here the sample spans more than 700,000 distinct CDR3 sequences, around 21% being singletons. CDR1 DFQATT and CDR2 SNEGSKA come from the germline V gene (reference sequence). The germline V and J ends were trimmed by 0 bases and 6 bases, with 8 bases remaining between them. The CDR3 consists of 12 residues. The data stem from a study of response to subunit inactivated influenza vaccine. Study conclusions and caveats: Authors suggested each seasonal influenza vaccination recruits few new T cells.

The chain links TRBV20-1 to TRBJ1-1; D uncertain. This receptor was identified in a man aged 45-65 years who received an inactivated influenza vaccine. Sequencing used PBMCs from blood, obtained 5 days after vaccination. The CDR3 DNA reads TGCAGTGCTAGAGATTCGGTACCTGAAGCTTTCTTT. Translated: CSARDSVPEAFF.